The next 29 T cell receptor beta chains were all read from a single sample in a study of cytomegalovirus exposure and HLA in healthy donors (dated by TCRdb to between 2016 and 2019). Receptor libraries were prepared by the immunoSEQ multiplex PCR assay. The immuneACCESS repertoire file appears here via TCRdb, limited to in-frame rearrangements. These files lack a portion of the clones; in checked studies, under half of the deficit traces to unresolved V genes, and the cause of the others is not known. The sample table lists approximately 71,000 clones, 94% of them with a count of one. Roughly 1% of the sample goes to the ten largest clones. Sequencing used PBMCs. The receptors come from a woman younger than 35 in good health and CMV-seronegative.

V usage is TRBV5-4 and J usage is TRBJ2-2; 10 bases match TRBD1. Germline CDR1 and CDR2: SGHNT and YYREEE (reference sequence). The CDR3 length is 14 residues. V lost 4 bases and J lost 6; bases outside the gene matches: 3. Here the CDR3 reads CASSGTGEPGELFF. CDR3 sequence (DNA): TGTGCCAGCAGCGGGACAGGGGAACCCGGGGAGCTGTTTTTT.

The V and J genes are TRBV10-3 and TRBJ1-2; 9 nucleotides match TRBD1. Trimming removed 4 bases from V and 5 bases from J; junction bases left unmatched: 2. CDR1 is ENHRY and CDR2 is SYGVKD in the germline V gene. The CDR3 extends over 13 amino acids. The CDR3 bases are TGTGCCATCAGTGCTGGGACAGGGTATGGCTACACCTTC. Its translation is CAISAGTGYGYTF.

V usage is TRBV9 and J usage is TRBJ1-1; TRBD1 might be the D (5 bases). Germline CDR1 reads SGDLS; CDR2 reads YYNGEE. Trimming cost V 3 bases and J 3 bases, with 9 bases left between them. The length of the CDR3 is 13 residues. CDR3 DNA: TGTGCCAGCAGCGAACAGGCCTACACTGAAGCTTTCTTT. Amino acid sequence: CASSEQAYTEAFF. Combining the CDR3 with reference TRBV9 and TRBJ1-1 gives the whole variable domain DSGVTQTPKHLITATGQRVTLRCSPRSGDLSVYWYQQSLDQGLQFLIQYYNGEERAKGNILERFSAQQFPDLHSELNLSSLELGDSALYFCASSEQAYTEAFFGQGTRLTVV.

The genes are TRBV11-2 and TRBJ2-5; TRBD2 might be the D (5 bases). There are 14 residues in the CDR3. V shed 6 bases and J shed 5 bases, with 16 bases lying between them. Germline loops: CDR1 SGHAT, CDR2 FQNNGV. Here the CDR3 DNA reads TGTGCCAGCAGGCATCTAGCCAATGGGGAGACCCAGTACTTC. Its translation: CASRHLANGETQYF.

The rearrangement links TRBV6-5 to TRBJ2-3; 9 bases are shared with TRBD2. V dropped 5 bases and J dropped 2; count of bases not matched to a gene: 2. The CDR3 is 14 amino acids. From germline, CDR1 is MNHEY and CDR2 SVGAGI. CDR3 in amino acids: CASSRLADTDTQYF. DNA for the CDR3: TGTGCCAGCAGTCGACTAGCGGACACAGATACGCAGTATTTT.

The rearrangement links TRBV5-6 to TRBJ2-5; TRBD1 aligns across 11 bases. This CDR3 spans 14 amino acids. Per germline, CDR1 SGHDT and CDR2 YYEEEE. After removal of 4 bases from V and 5 bases from J, the junction contained 4 bases not matched to a gene. CDR3 in DNA: TGTGCCAGCAGCCCAGGGACAGGGGGTGAGACCCAGTACTTC. It specifies CASSPGTGGETQYF.

V and J are TRBV12-5 and TRBJ2-3, with TRBD2 as a possible D gene (6 bases). The germline gives CDR1 LGHNT, CDR2 FRNRAP. The CDR3 runs to 14 residues. The ends were cut back, 9 bases at V and 3 bases at J, with 16 bases in the middle. The CDR3 DNA is TGTGCTAGCGGGATCGGGGGTAAGACAGATACGCAGTATTTT. Its translation: CASGIGGKTDTQYF.

The chain recombines TRBV28 with TRBJ1-5; the match to TRBD1 covers 7 bases. V dropped 6 bases and J dropped 2; count of bases not matched to a gene: 10. This CDR3 is built from 16 residues. The V gene's germline CDR1 is MDHEN and CDR2 SYDVKM. The CDR3 coding sequence is TGTGCCAGCAGCCCCCAACAGGGGTCGGGCAATCAGCCCCAGCATTTT. Translated: CASSPQQGSGNQPQHF.

The sample holds one count of this clone. The gene calls are TRBV30 and TRBJ2-3, with 7 bases identical to TRBD1. Trimming took 1 base from V and 2 from J; bases not matched to a gene: 3. The CDR3 covers 14 residues. The V gene's germline CDR1 is GTSNPN and CDR2 SVGIG (reference sequence). This chain's CDR3 is CAWSAGTATDTQYF. The CDR3 nucleotides read TGTGCCTGGAGTGCCGGGACAGCCACAGATACGCAGTATTTT.

The chain has TRBV27 and TRBJ2-7; D is unclear. Trimming shortened V by 3 bases and J by 3 bases, and 9 bases separated the two germline ends. This CDR3 comprises 13 residues. Germline V gives CDR1 MNHEY, CDR2 SMNVEV (reference sequence). The CDR3: CASSFTPGYEQYF. The CDR3 DNA is TGTGCCAGCAGTTTTACCCCCGGCTACGAGCAGTACTTC.

This rearrangement joins TRBV7-9 to TRBJ2-5; 7 positions agree with TRBD2. V shed 6 bases, J shed 1 base, and the junction held 5 bases outside the gene matches. The CDR3 extends over 14 amino acids. Germline CDR1 is SEHNR and CDR2 is FQNEAQ (reference sequence). The CDR3 here is CASRLGGGQETQYF. The CDR3 nucleotides are TGTGCCAGCAGGTTGGGCGGGGGCCAAGAGACCCAGTACTTC.

The table lists this clone with a count of one. The V call is TRBV5-4, the J call TRBJ2-2, with 12 bases aligning to TRBD2. Germline lookup yields CDR1 SGHNT and CDR2 YYREEE (reference sequence). The length of the CDR3 is 18 residues. J gave up 4 bases and V 4 bases, and 11 bases lay outside the gene matches. For the CDR3, the DNA is TGTGCCAGCAGCCTCCTAGCGGGAGGGCCTTTTGGCACCGGGGAGCTGTTTTTT. Translating gives CASSLLAGGPFGTGELFF. The complete variable domain, with remaining parts taken from reference TRBV5-4 and TRBJ2-2, reads ETGVTQSPTHLIKTRGQQVTLRCSSQSGHNTVSWYQQALGQGPQFIFQYYREEENGRGNFPPRFSGLQFPNYSSELNVNALELDDSALYLCASSLLAGGPFGTGELFFGEGSRLTVL.

This clone came up a few times. The gene calls are TRBV18 and TRBJ2-3; TRBD2 aligns across 9 bases. V shed 3 bases and J 0 bases; nucleotides not matched to a gene: 7. Germline CDR1 and CDR2: KGHSH and LQKENI. The CDR3 extends over 17 amino acids. The CDR3 coding sequence is TGTGCCAGCTCACCGTTCCTAGCGGGGTATAGCACAGATACGCAGTATTTT. Its protein is CASSPFLAGYSTDTQYF. Looking up the rest from reference TRBV18 and TRBJ2-3 gives the full variable domain: NAGVMQNPRHLVRRRGQEARLRCSPMKGHSHVYWYRQLPEEGLKFMVYLQKENIIDESGMPKERFSAEFPKEGPSILRIQQVVRGDSAAYFCASSPFLAGYSTDTQYFGPGTRLTVL.

The J gene is TRBJ2-7, the V gene TRBV7-2, with a possible D match to TRBD1 (5 bases). Per the germline V gene, CDR1 is SGHTA and CDR2 is FQGNSA. The CDR3 has 13 residues. Deletions cut 5 bases from V and 2 bases from J, with 10 bases between. DNA of the CDR3: TGTGCCAGCAGCCCGGACACCACCTACGAGCAGTACTTC. Amino acid sequence: CASSPDTTYEQYF.

V is TRBV11-2 and J is TRBJ2-7; 7 bases fit TRBD1. CDR1 is SGHAT and CDR2 is FQNNGV in the germline V gene. The junction had 6 bases not matched to a gene; V was cut back by 5 bases and J by 2 bases. The CDR3 covers 14 residues. The CDR3 DNA sequence: TGTGCCAGCAGCCAAATCAGGGGGACCTACGAGCAGTACTTC. Its protein product is CASSQIRGTYEQYF.

The chain combines TRBV2 with TRBJ2-1; 10 nucleotides line up with TRBD2. V lost 6 bases, J lost 2 bases, and 4 bases stayed unmatched. The CDR3 loop spans 15 amino acids. The germline V gene has CDR1 SNHLY and CDR2 FYNNEI. CDR3 DNA sequence: TGTGCCAGCAGCGCCGGGACTAGCGCCTACAATGAGCAGTTCTTC. Its translation is CASSAGTSAYNEQFF.

The chain is built from TRBV13 and TRBJ2-3; D unresolved. The V and J ends lost 2 bases and 5 bases respectively, with 14 bases between them. CDR1 and CDR2 (germline): PRHDT, FYEKMQ (reference sequence). The CDR3 is 15 amino acids. The CDR3 bases are TGTGCCAGCAGCTTACCTTCCCTAGAACTAGATACGCAGTATTTT. It codes for CASSLPSLELDTQYF.

The gene calls are TRBV19 and TRBJ1-5, with TRBD1 matching over 12 bases. This CDR3 has 20 amino acids. Germline CDR1 and CDR2: LNHDA and SQIVND (reference sequence). The trim removed 1 base at V and 2 bases at J, leaving 12 bases unmatched. The CDR3 DNA reads as TGTGCCAGTAGTATAGCCCTCCGGGACAGGGGGCTTTTTGGCAATCAGCCCCAGCATTTT. This codes for CASSIALRDRGLFGNQPQHF. The whole variable domain, remainder taken from reference TRBV19 and TRBJ1-5, is DGGITQSPKYLFRKEGQNVTLSCEQNLNHDAMYWYRQDPGQGLRLIYYSQIVNDFQKGDIAEGYSVSREKKESFPLTVTSAQKNPTAFYLCASSIALRDRGLFGNQPQHFGDGTRLSIL.

This sequence joins TRBV11-2 and TRBJ2-3, with a tentative D call TRBD2 (6 bases). The CDR3 spans 15 residues. The V gene lost 0 bases and the J gene lost 1 base, with 8 bases spanning the gap. CDR1 is SGHAT, CDR2 FQNNGV, per germline. The CDR3 loop reads CASSLEPGGTDTQYF. CDR3 bases: TGTGCCAGCAGCTTAGAGCCGGGAGGCACAGATACGCAGTATTTT.

The chain employs TRBV6-6 and TRBJ1-1; D perhaps matches TRBD1 (6 bases). This CDR3 spans 14 amino acids. CDR1 is MNHNY and CDR2 is SVGAGI in the germline V gene (reference sequence). The V and J ends lost 2 bases and 8 bases respectively, with 15 bases between them. This CDR3 is CASSYLDRTKEAFF. The CDR3, as DNA: TGTGCCAGCAGTTACCTTGACAGGACCAAAGAAGCTTTCTTT.

This clone was seen a single time. The chain couples TRBV5-6 to TRBJ2-5; TRBD2 agrees at 11 bases. Germline loops: CDR1 SGHDT, CDR2 YYEEEE. The junction had 10 bases not matched to a gene; V was cut back by 1 base and J by 2 bases. The CDR3 is 18 residues long. This CDR3 reads CASSLNPGLAGLQETQYF. CDR3 in DNA: TGTGCCAGCAGCTTGAATCCCGGACTAGCGGGCCTTCAAGAGACCCAGTACTTC.

The chain has TRBV7-9 and TRBJ1-2; 7 nucleotides align to TRBD1. This CDR3 contains 17 residues. J gave up 3 bases and V 7 bases, and 17 bases lay outside the gene matches. CDR1 is SEHNR and CDR2 is FQNEAQ in the germline V gene (reference sequence). CDR3 in amino acids: CASTPAPDRPKDYGYTF. CDR3 DNA sequence: TGTGCCAGCACTCCAGCGCCGGACAGGCCAAAAGACTATGGCTACACCTTC. Based on the CDR3 plus reference TRBV7-9 and TRBJ1-2, the full variable domain is DTGVSQNPRHKITKRGQNVTFRCDPISEHNRLYWYRQTLGQGPEFLTYFQNEAQLEKSRLLSDRFSAERPKGSFSTLEIQRTEQGDSAMYLCASTPAPDRPKDYGYTFGSGTRLTVV.

This clone has only one observation. This sequence joins TRBV7-2 and TRBJ2-4; 7 bases line up with TRBD1. This CDR3 has 13 residues. Per the germline V gene, CDR1 is SGHTA and CDR2 is FQGNSA. Trimming took 5 bases from V and 7 from J; bases not matched to a gene: 5. This chain's CDR3 is CASSKDRINIQYF. DNA of the CDR3: TGTGCCAGCAGCAAGGACAGGATCAACATTCAGTACTTC.

The V gene is TRBV9, the J gene TRBJ2-3; 11 bases match TRBD2. Germline CDR1 and CDR2: SGDLS and YYNGEE. V dropped 4 bases and J dropped 4; count of bases not matched to a gene: 11. The CDR3 totals 17 residues. CDR3 DNA: TGTGCCAGCAGCAGCCCGGGACTAGCGGACAGGGCAGATACGCAGTATTTT. It yields the protein CASSSPGLADRADTQYF.

The chain recombines TRBV9 with TRBJ1-1; 7 bases align to TRBD1. J lost 5 bases, V lost 3 bases, and 1 base had no gene match. The CDR3 is 12 amino acids. Looked up from germline, CDR1 is SGDLS and CDR2 is YYNGEE. The CDR3: CASSGTGTEAFF. CDR3 DNA: TGTGCCAGCAGCGGGACAGGTACTGAAGCTTTCTTT.

The rearrangement uses TRBV12-5 and TRBJ2-1; 8 nucleotides match TRBD2. The germline gives CDR1 LGHNT, CDR2 FRNRAP. Germline trimming cut 1 base from V and 6 bases from J; bases unmatched to any gene: 5. This CDR3 contains 15 residues. The CDR3 coding sequence is TGTGCTAGTGGTTTGGCGGGGGGGCCAATCAATGAGCAGTTCTTC. Residues: CASGLAGGPINEQFF.

The gene calls are TRBV5-4 and TRBJ2-7; D might be TRBD2 (5 bases). CDR1 is SGHNT, CDR2 YYREEE, per germline (reference sequence). The CDR3 runs 15 residues. Deletions cut 0 bases from V and 3 bases from J, with 13 bases between. CDR3: CASSLGGIPIYEQYF. In DNA form, the CDR3 reads TGTGCCAGCAGCTTGGGAGGGATTCCGATCTACGAGCAGTACTTC. Full variable domain (outside the CDR3, taken from reference TRBV5-4 and TRBJ2-7): ETGVTQSPTHLIKTRGQQVTLRCSSQSGHNTVSWYQQALGQGPQFIFQYYREEENGRGNFPPRFSGLQFPNYSSELNVNALELDDSALYLCASSLGGIPIYEQYFGPGTRLTVT.

The J gene is TRBJ2-3, the V gene TRBV28; 13 bases are a match to TRBD2. Germline V gives CDR1 MDHEN, CDR2 SYDVKM. The junction had 3 bases not matched to a gene; V was cut back by 3 bases and J by 0 bases. There are 17 residues in the CDR3. CDR3 in DNA: TGTGCCAGCAGTTTGAGGGGACTAGCGGGGAGCACAGATACGCAGTATTTT. Amino acid sequence: CASSLRGLAGSTDTQYF.

This sequence joins TRBV10-3 and TRBJ2-7; possible D gene TRBD1, 6 bases. The germline V and J ends were trimmed by 10 bases and 2 bases, with 21 bases remaining between them. The germline gives CDR1 ENHRY, CDR2 SYGVKD. CDR3 length: 15 residues. The CDR3: CATLQPGASPYEQYF. The CDR3 DNA is TGTGCCACCCTACAACCAGGGGCCTCCCCCTACGAGCAGTACTTC.